Listed here is a single TCR beta chain. Its specific antigen is unknown. These data originate in a study of monozygotic twins with inflammatory bowel disease (dated by TCRdb to about 2019). Background for the entire study: The full study comprised around 28 monozygotic twin pairs: nine German pairs (four IBD-concordant, five IBD-discordant) and 19 IBD-discordant Danish pairs. Within discordant pairs, disease-associated traits were sought mainly by comparing IBD patients with their genetically identical healthy co-twins. Each individual had, on average, about 151 000 unique TCRalpha sequences and 181 000 unique TCRbeta sequences available for analysis. Overall study results and their limits: IBD patients shared fewer clonotypes with other individuals than healthy twins did, most markedly in patients showing signs of disease activity. Repertoire similarity did not differ between concordant and discordant twins, possibly due to limited statistical power. IBD patients had lower TCRbeta repertoire diversity, measured by the inverse Simpson index, than their healthy co-twins. The results gave no support for a single strong signal or clonotype linked to IBD. Because patients received different immunosuppressive treatments, the repertoires may have picked up extra background noise and variability between individuals. Different T cell subtypes could not be distinguished in the analysis.

Library method: 5' RACE. Each TCR library was prepared from around 3,400 ng of total RNA. For each sample, cDNA synthesis with SMARTScribe reverse transcriptase was split into eight separate reactions. During cDNA synthesis, template switching introduced unique molecular identifiers that contained a 6-nucleotide sample barcode. Two nested PCRs of 16 and 9 cycles amplified the TCRalpha and TCRbeta cDNA, and bead purification followed each PCR. Before amplification, cDNA was treated with uracil DNA-glycosylase and purified using the QIAquick PCR purification kit. The second PCR was the step at which Illumina TruSeq-compatible adapters and sample-specific barcodes were added. TapeStation and Qubit were used to check library quality and concentration, and 5 ng of each library went into the pool. Sequencing of the pooled libraries was done on an Illumina HiSeq2500 single-index Rapid Run using custom sequencing primers and 2 x 100 bp reads. The study's processing was this. MiGEC version 1.2.6 was used for UMI-based consensus assembly, which corrected PCR and sequencing errors. MiXCR version 2.1.1 was used to carry out V(D)J alignment, clonotype assembly and CDR3 extraction. To normalise gene usage, clonotype sharing and MAIT/NKT TCR abundance, the top 1000, 10 000 and 20 000 clonotypes in each sample were analysed. After downsampling to 27 000 UMIs, diversity was calculated as the inverse Simpson index using the vegan R package. Paired Mann-Whitney U tests on discordant twin pairs were used, with Benjamini-Hochberg multiple-testing correction. Following reprocessing of the reads by TCRdb, the data hold one row per CDR3 protein sequence and no DNA is available. The V and J calls follow TCRdb's processing rather than the paper's. The record for this sample contains around 97,000 distinct CDR3 sequences. Of the sample, around 1.9% is held by the ten largest clones.

From each donor, a roughly 2.5 ml peripheral blood sample was collected into PAXgene tubes and stored at -80 degrees C. Total RNA was isolated from whole blood with the PAXgene blood miRNA kit on an automated QIAcube, without T cell sorting. Peripheral blood from monozygotic twin pairs, either concordant or discordant for inflammatory bowel disease, underwent deep TCRalpha and TCRbeta repertoire profiling that used unique molecular barcoding. Smoking habits were recorded for all twin pairs, and each individual was classified as a current, former or never smoker. The germline V gene sets CDR1 to SGHTA and CDR2 to FQGNSA. The CDR3 spans 17 residues, from the cysteine through the phenylalanine. Only the protein is available.

Sequenced: blood. The V gene is TRBV7-2 and the J gene is TRBJ2-1; checking the TCRdb D call of TRBD2 is not possible without DNA. The source is a human donor with ulcerative colitis or Crohn's disease, or a healthy co-twin of an affected twin (not recorded which). CDR3 region: CASSRGTSGRAPNEQFF.